The 18 T cell receptor beta chains in this list originate from one sample, sequenced in a study of cytomegalovirus exposure and HLA in healthy donors. This PCR relied on a set of 60 Vbeta primers and 13 Jbeta primers. The assay was immunoSEQ multiplex PCR, and TCRdb's table has in-frame clones only and misses some. The repertoire includes fewer than 150,000 clones, about 80% of them detected once, and approximately 2.3% sits in the top ten. The sequencing input was PBMCs. Receptors were obtained from a man aged 30-40 years in good health and CMV-seronegative.

Details on this clone: Mismatch with germline at one junction end may stem from a read error. The chain links TRBV29-1 to TRBJ1-2; 7 nucleotides align to TRBD1. The CDR3 has 15 amino acids. Germline V CDR1 and CDR2: SQVTM, ANQGSEA. CDR3 nucleotide sequence: TGCAGCGTTGAGGGGGCAGGGGGTCGCGGCTATGGCTACTCCTTC. Its protein product is CSVEGAGGRGYGYSF. The variable domain in full, completed from reference TRBV29-1 and TRBJ1-2, reads SAVISQKPSRDICQRGTSLTIQCQVDSQVTMMFWYRQQPGQSLTLIATANQGSEATYESGFVIDKFPISRPNLTFSTLTVSNMSPEDSSIYLCSVEGAGGRGYGYSFGSGTRLTVV.

This clone showed up just a few times. The chain employs TRBV2 and TRBJ2-7, with 7 nucleotides matching TRBD1. In germline, CDR1 is SNHLY, CDR2 FYNNEI. V shed 6 bases and J 2 bases; nucleotides not matched to a gene: 13. CDR3 length equals 16 residues. CDR3 DNA: TGTGCCAGCAGAGCAGACCGGACAGGCGCACCCTACGAGCAGTACTTC. Encoded protein: CASRADRTGAPYEQYF.

This clone occurred a few times. The rearrangement uses TRBV6-5 and TRBJ1-1, with a weak D call TRBD1 (5 bases). CDR3 size: 15 residues. Trimming took off 7 bases at V and 4 bases at J, with 19 bases between the two ends. Germline loops: CDR1 MNHEY, CDR2 SVGAGI. CDR3 sequence: CASTVGVNVGTEAFF. The CDR3 DNA sequence: TGTGCCAGCACCGTAGGGGTGAACGTAGGCACTGAAGCTTTCTTT.

A word on this clone: Mismatch with germline at one junction end may stem from a read error. The V and J genes are TRBV6-4 and TRBJ1-1; D might be TRBD1 (6 bases). Germline V gene lookup returns CDR1 MRHNA and CDR2 SNTAGT. CDR3 length: 13 residues. This CDR3 reads CASADSANSEAFF. CDR3 nucleotide sequence: TGTGCCAGCGCGGACAGTGCAAACAGTGAAGCTTTCTTT.

The gene calls are TRBV7-6 and TRBJ2-5; 9 bases are a match to TRBD1. There are 15 residues in the CDR3. V trimming: 3 bases; J trimming: 2 bases; junction bases outside the gene matches: 4. The germline V gene has CDR1 SGHVS and CDR2 FNYEAQ. The CDR3 DNA reads TGTGCCAGCAGCTTGGAGACAGGGGGGCAAGAGACCCAGTACTTC. It is translated as CASSLETGGQETQYF.

The CDR3 loop reads CASSWGLAGDFETQYF. The CDR3 coding sequence is TGCGCCAGCAGCTGGGGACTAGCGGGAGATTTTGAGACCCAGTACTTC. This chain connects TRBV5-1 to TRBJ2-5; 14 bases are shared with TRBD2. Trimming removed 3 bases from V and 5 bases from J; junction bases left unmatched: 6. The CDR3 has 16 residues. Germline V lookup: CDR1 SGHRS, CDR2 YFSETQ.

The chain combines TRBV7-2 with TRBJ1-5; D is perhaps TRBD1 (6 bases). CDR3 length equals 15 residues. The germline CDR1 and CDR2 sequences are SGHTA and FQGNSA. V lost 5 bases and J 2 bases, leaving 13 bases between the germline ends. The CDR3 protein is CASSREGEGNQPQHF. CDR3 coding DNA: TGTGCCAGCAGCAGGGAGGGGGAAGGCAATCAGCCCCAGCATTTT.

This clone was detected a few times. The V call is TRBV6-1, the J call TRBJ1-4; TRBD1 aligns across 7 bases. V lost 6 bases to trimming and J lost 2 bases; unmatched junction nucleotides: 3. Germline V gives CDR1 MNHNS, CDR2 SASEGT. This CDR3 contains 14 residues. For the CDR3, the DNA is TGTGCCAGCAGAAAACAGGGGACTAATGAAAAACTGTTTTTT. Its translation: CASRKQGTNEKLFF.

This rearrangement joins TRBV7-2 to TRBJ2-7; a weak D match, TRBD1 (5 bases). The CDR3 has 14 residues. CDR1 SGHTA and CDR2 FQGNSA come from the germline V gene. V lost 1 base and J 3 bases, leaving 10 bases between the germline ends. CDR3 coding DNA: TGTGCCAGCAGCTTAGTTCCCCAGGGCTACGAGCAGTACTTC. Its translation: CASSLVPQGYEQYF.

The chain has TRBV5-1 and TRBJ2-1; D remains ambiguous. The V end lost 4 bases, the J end lost 9 bases, and 11 bases lay between the germline ends. The CDR3 length is 12 residues. Germline V gives CDR1 SGHRS, CDR2 YFSETQ. The CDR3 DNA reads as TGCGCCAGCAGCGACCGCTGGGCTGAGCAGTTCTTC. It codes for CASSDRWAEQFF.

The chain uses TRBV18 and TRBJ1-4; D is uncertain. Germline V lookup: CDR1 KGHSH, CDR2 LQKENI. V was trimmed by 6 bases and J by 0 bases, leaving 8 bases between them. The CDR3 has 14 residues. The CDR3 bases are TGTGCCAGCTCGCCATCTCCAACTAATGAAAAACTGTTTTTT. It codes for CASSPSPTNEKLFF.

The chain has TRBV7-8 and TRBJ2-3, with 7 bases that match TRBD1. Germline V gives CDR1 SGHVS, CDR2 FQNEAQ. This CDR3 spans 15 amino acids. V dropped 2 bases and J dropped 6; count of bases not matched to a gene: 8. CDR3 sequence reads: CASSLSGQAGDTQYF. DNA of the CDR3: TGTGCCAGCAGCTTAAGTGGACAGGCTGGGGATACGCAGTATTTT.

The chain employs TRBV5-5 and TRBJ2-5, with D hard to call. In germline, CDR1 is SGHKS, CDR2 YYEKEE (reference sequence). The CDR3 sequence is 15 residues long. Trimming stripped 0 bases from V and 2 bases from J, with 11 bases between. The CDR3 here is CASSLVHLRQETQYF. CDR3 sequence (DNA): TGTGCCAGCAGCTTGGTTCATCTACGGCAAGAGACCCAGTACTTC.

This clone was observed a handful of times. The chain uses TRBV29-1 and TRBJ1-1, with 11 positions matching TRBD1. With 7 bases clipped from V and 5 bases from J, the junction kept 12 bases outside the gene matches. Germline-derived CDR1 and CDR2 are SQVTM and ANQGSEA. This CDR3 region has 15 residues. CDR3 sequence: CSGRTGGVGGTEAFF. The CDR3 region has the DNA TGCAGCGGTAGGACAGGGGGCGTGGGGGGGACTGAAGCTTTCTTT.

This clone was picked up a small number of times. This sequence joins TRBV19 and TRBJ2-2, with D unresolved. CDR1 and CDR2 from the germline V gene are LNHDA and SQIVND (reference sequence). The V gene lost 3 bases and the J gene lost 14 bases, with 16 bases spanning the gap. The CDR3 consists of 13 residues. Written as DNA, the CDR3 is TGTGCCAGTAGTATTGGAGCGATCACGGCACTGTTTTTT. Translated: CASSIGAITALFF.

The J gene is TRBJ2-2, the V gene TRBV29-1; no definite D call. The CDR3 totals 13 residues. Germline V gene sequence: CDR1 SQVTM, CDR2 ANQGSEA. Trimming pared 8 bases from V and 1 base from J, leaving 11 bases between. In nucleotides, the CDR3 is TGCAGCTACCTCGGGTGGAACACCGGGGAGCTGTTTTTT. Protein product: CSYLGWNTGELFF.

The chain recombines TRBV28 with TRBJ2-3, with D possibly matching TRBD2 (5 bases). Germline V gives CDR1 MDHEN, CDR2 SYDVKM. Trimming pared 3 bases from V and 3 bases from J, leaving 10 bases between. The CDR3 covers 14 residues. The CDR3 nucleotides are TGTGCCAGCAGTTTTGGAGGCAGTACAGATACGCAGTATTTT. This translates into CASSFGGSTDTQYF.

This sequence joins TRBV2 and TRBJ2-1, with TRBD2 identical over 11 bases. The CDR3 sequence is 17 residues long. The germline CDR1 and CDR2 sequences are SNHLY and FYNNEI. With V trimmed by 0 bases and J by 1 base, 2 bases remained unmatched. CDR3 protein: CASSEARLAGSYNEQFF. CDR3 sequence (DNA): TGTGCCAGCAGTGAAGCGCGACTAGCGGGGTCCTACAATGAGCAGTTCTTC.